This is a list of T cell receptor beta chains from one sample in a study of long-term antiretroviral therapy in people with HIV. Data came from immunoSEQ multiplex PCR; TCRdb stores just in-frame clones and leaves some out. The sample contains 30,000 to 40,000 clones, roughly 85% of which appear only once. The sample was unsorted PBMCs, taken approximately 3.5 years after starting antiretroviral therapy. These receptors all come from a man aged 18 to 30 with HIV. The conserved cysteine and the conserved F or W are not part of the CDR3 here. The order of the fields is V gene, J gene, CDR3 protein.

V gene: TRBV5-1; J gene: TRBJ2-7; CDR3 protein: ASSLGNRQTSGSNYEQY
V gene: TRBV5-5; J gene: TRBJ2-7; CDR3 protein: ASSLEGQGSNEQY
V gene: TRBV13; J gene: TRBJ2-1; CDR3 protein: ASSHGLADVYNEQF
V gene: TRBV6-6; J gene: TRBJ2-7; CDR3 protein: ASSYQQGASIYEQY
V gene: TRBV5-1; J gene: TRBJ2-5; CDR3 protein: ASSLAGQVQETQY
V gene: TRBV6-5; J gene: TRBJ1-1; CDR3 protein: ASRLGGGLNTEAF
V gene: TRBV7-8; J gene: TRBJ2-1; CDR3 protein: ASSLAPAYNEQF
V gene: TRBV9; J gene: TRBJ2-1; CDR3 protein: ASSDNFYNEQF
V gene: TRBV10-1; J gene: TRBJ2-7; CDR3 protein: ASSSGGYEQY
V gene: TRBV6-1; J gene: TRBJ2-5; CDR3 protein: ASSEGGHGETQY
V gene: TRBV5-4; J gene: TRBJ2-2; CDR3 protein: ASSLGPTAGTGELF
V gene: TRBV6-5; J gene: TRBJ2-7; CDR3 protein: ASSYSGTREQY
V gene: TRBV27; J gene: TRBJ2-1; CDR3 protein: ASSVLYGGGTYNEQF
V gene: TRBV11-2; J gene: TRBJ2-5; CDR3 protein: ASSPNTGAGETQY
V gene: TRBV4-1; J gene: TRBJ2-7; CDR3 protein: ASSGGQGANEQY